This TCR beta chain was sequenced in a study of shared clonotypes between healthy human individuals (dated by TCRdb to 2020 to 2021). Context from the whole study: The cohort comprised a couple of women and a few men aged 18 to 49 years. Libraries were prepared and TCR repertoires were sequenced by different laboratories using diverse techniques, in order to increase sequencing depth and limit assay-specific biases. Per donor, three plates each were used for CD4 naive and CD4 memory, two for CD8 naive, and one for CD8 memory. Between about 0.8 and 9 billion PBMCs per donor were obtained by leukapheresis. To estimate repertoire size and how much clonotypes are shared between individuals, the study performed deep sequencing of blood TCR repertoires from five healthy adults.

In the case of this clone: The clone's antigen remains unknown. Per-base qualities were not stored, and no clone one base away is much larger.

TCR CDR3 regions were amplified from genomic DNA by multiplex PCR using the deep immunoSEQ assay. For each cell subset, the extracted genomic DNA was distributed evenly across all wells of several immunoSEQ 96-well plates, and each plate served as one replicate. Each replicate PCR for sorted subsets received around 200 ng genomic DNA, equal to tens of thousands of T cell genomes. The purified libraries were quantified using a Qubit 3.0 fluorometer, sized with a Bioanalyzer 2100, and then quantified again using the KAPA Library Quantification kit. A separate single-read 150-cycle Illumina NextSeq 550 flow cell was used to sequence each immunoSEQ 96-well plate. The authors' analysis ran thus. The immunoSEQ output contained only junctional sequences without quality scores, so filtering could not match that applied to full-length reads. To assign V/J genes and CDR3, sequences were annotated against IMGT germline references using PyIR, a Python wrapper for IgBLAST v1.9. Reads were removed for weak V/J assignments (E-value above 1e-6), missing CDR3, stop codons, out-of-frame junctions, or ambiguous translated residues. V3J clonotypes were defined as sequences sharing an identical inferred V gene, J gene, and CDR3 amino acid sequence. To compute the percentage overlap between repertoires, the number of shared unique clonotypes was divided by the size of the smaller repertoire. Repertoire richness was assessed with RTK rarefaction, the Chao1 estimator, and Recon v2.1 estimates of unobserved clonotypes. Generation probabilities for all TCRbeta clonotypes obtained by the gDNA method from four donors were computed using OLGA. The table was pulled from immuneACCESS by TCRdb, which kept in-frame rearrangements only. Such tables lose some clones; where checked, under half of the loss comes from unresolved V genes, and the rest has no known cause. V, J and clone size reflect that table, while D and trimming were determined from the DNA. In all, the sample holds roughly 2,000,000 clones, and around 93% of those were seen once. The ten largest make up less than 2% of the sample.

The CDR3 measures 13 amino acids from cysteine to phenylalanine. The retained sequence is limited to the CDR3, 39 bases, with the frame set at the first base. At the junction V is shortened by 4 bases and J by 3 bases, with 8 bases in between. From a lookup of the germline V gene, CDR1 and CDR2 are SGDLS and YYNGEE. CD8 naive samples were obtained by positive selection for CCR7 among CD45RO-negative cells, yielding a CD45RA+CCR7+ population from which TemRA cells were excluded. Healthy HIV-negative adults with no recently reported acute infections or vaccinations were included as donors. Every donor was a Caucasian adult living in Nashville, Tennessee, USA. Blood was obtained by leukapheresis, after which PBMCs were separated by Ficoll-Histopaque density gradient centrifugation and cryopreserved in liquid nitrogen vapor phase. Analytical flow cytometry was used to check the purity and quantity of each magnetically sorted T cell population. Genomic DNA was isolated from every sorted fraction and measured by UV absorbance on a Nanodrop 2000c.

Study-wide conclusions, independent of this receptor: Rarefaction of sorted-subset datasets indicated incomplete sequencing despite the large sequencing depth. Sharing across a few donors was observed for around 5% of naive CD4, less than 4% of naive CD8, about 2.5% of memory CD4, and over 0.3% of memory CD8 clonotypes. Clonotypes shared by all four sorted-subset donors showed higher generation probabilities than non-shared clonotypes. Based on pairwise subsampling, the degree of clonotype sharing among donors was expected to be affected by sequencing depth. Naive subsets generally had larger estimated clonotype richness than memory subsets. Sampling was restricted to blood, and TCR repertoires in tissue are likely to differ from TCR repertoires in blood. The genetic and exposure-history diversity represented was limited by the small number of donors.

Sequencing was performed on naive CD8+ T cells from PBMCs. The sample's cell subset or site, from its label and the paper: CD45RA+CCR7+. Recombination joined TRBV9 with TRBJ1-5; no D segment can be confidently identified. This TCR came from a man in his late teens or twenties in good health. Some clones in this sample may be carry-over from other donors' samples. The nucleotides are TGTGCCAGCAGCTCCGGGGACAATCAGCCCCAGCATTTT. It translates to CASSSGDNQPQHF.